The 8 T cell receptor beta chains in this list originate from one sample, sequenced in a study of shared clonotypes between healthy human individuals. Some clones are missing from TCRdb's copy, which holds only in-frame ones; the method was immunoSEQ multiplex PCR. The table records roughly 520,000 clones, 95% to 96% of them present only once. Sequenced input: naive CD4+ T cells sorted from blood. The subset here: CD45RA+ positively selected. The receptor source for this set is a woman in her thirties in good health.

The chain carries TRBV11-3 and TRBJ2-7, with no clear D. Trimming pared 2 bases from V and 6 bases from J, leaving 14 bases between. The CDR3 runs 14 residues. The V gene's germline CDR1 is SGHNT and CDR2 YENEEA. CDR3 DNA sequence: TGTGCCAGCAGCTTATTCGGAACCCCGGGCGAGCAGTACTTC. Amino acids: CASSLFGTPGEQYF.

This chain links TRBV4-1 with TRBJ2-7, with 10 bases lining up with TRBD2. Trimming at V came to 2 bases and at J to 2 bases, leaving 0 bases not matched to a gene. The CDR3 covers 14 residues. The germline CDR1 and CDR2 sequences are MGHRA and YSYEKL. This CDR3 reads CASSQLAGAYEQYF. The CDR3 DNA reads TGCGCCAGCAGCCAACTAGCGGGGGCCTACGAGCAGTACTTC.

The chain uses TRBV9 and TRBJ2-5, with 10 bases aligning to TRBD1. The CDR3 has 15 amino acids. Germline CDR1 is SGDLS and CDR2 is YYNGEE. After removal of 3 bases from V and 4 bases from J, the junction contained 6 bases not matched to a gene. The CDR3 here is CASSGTGGRGETQYF. The DNA for the CDR3 is TGTGCCAGCAGCGGGACAGGGGGTCGAGGAGAGACCCAGTACTTC.

The chain recombines TRBV18 with TRBJ2-7; D is possibly TRBD1 (5 bases). Germline CDR1 and CDR2: KGHSH and LQKENI. Trimming cost V 4 bases and J 5 bases, with 12 bases left between them. The CDR3 contains 13 residues. Here the CDR3 reads CASSRVSGNEQYF. Here the CDR3 DNA reads TGTGCCAGCTCACGGGTCTCAGGGAACGAGCAGTACTTC. The variable domain in full, completed from reference TRBV18 and TRBJ2-7, reads NAGVMQNPRHLVRRRGQEARLRCSPMKGHSHVYWYRQLPEEGLKFMVYLQKENIIDESGMPKERFSAEFPKEGPSILRIQQVVRGDSAAYFCASSRVSGNEQYFGPGTRLTVT.

Here the CDR3 reads CASSLALSSHTDTQYF. As DNA, the CDR3 is TGCGCCAGCAGCTTGGCCCTCTCCTCACACACAGATACGCAGTATTTT. The chain links TRBV5-1 to TRBJ2-3; D remains unclear. The CDR3 length is 16 residues. V dropped 0 bases and J dropped 2 bases, with 13 bases sitting between them. From germline, CDR1 is SGHRS and CDR2 YFSETQ.

The chain has TRBV18 and TRBJ1-4, with TRBD1 as a possible D gene (5 bases). V shed 3 bases and J shed 7 bases, with 18 bases lying between them. Germline CDR1 and CDR2: KGHSH and LQKENI. The CDR3 is 16 residues long. The CDR3 DNA reads TGTGCCAGCTCACCGAGTCAAAACCGGGACGGTGAAAAACTGTTTTTT. Translating gives CASSPSQNRDGEKLFF.

This clone is a singleton in its sample. V usage is TRBV10-3 and J usage is TRBJ1-5, with D unclear. CDR1 is ENHRY and CDR2 is SYGVKD in the germline V gene. Deletions cut 6 bases from V and 5 bases from J, with 17 bases between. The CDR3 length is 15 residues. As DNA, the CDR3 is TGTGCCATCAGGACCTCTGATGCGGCGGATCAGCCCCAGCATTTT. This translates into CAIRTSDAADQPQHF.

The chain couples TRBV19 to TRBJ2-3; D gene unclear. The CDR3 has 15 residues. Trimming took off 0 bases at V and 1 base at J, with 8 bases between the two ends. Germline-derived CDR1 and CDR2 are LNHDA and SQIVND (reference sequence). Here the CDR3 reads CASSIDKSGTDTQYF. The CDR3 DNA sequence: TGTGCCAGTAGTATAGACAAGAGCGGCACAGATACGCAGTATTTT.